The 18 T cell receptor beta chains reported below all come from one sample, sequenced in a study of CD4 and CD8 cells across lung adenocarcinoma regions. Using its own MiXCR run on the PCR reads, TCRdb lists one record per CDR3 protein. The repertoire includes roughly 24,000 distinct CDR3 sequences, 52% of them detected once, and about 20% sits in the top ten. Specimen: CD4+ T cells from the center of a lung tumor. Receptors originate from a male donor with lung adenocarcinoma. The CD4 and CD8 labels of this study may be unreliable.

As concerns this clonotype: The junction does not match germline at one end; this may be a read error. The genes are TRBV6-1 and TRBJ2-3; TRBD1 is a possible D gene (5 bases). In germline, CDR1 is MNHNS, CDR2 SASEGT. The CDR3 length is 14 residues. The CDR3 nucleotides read TGTGCGGGCAGTGGGGCCATAGCTACAGATACGCAGTATTTC. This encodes CAGSGAIATDTQYF.

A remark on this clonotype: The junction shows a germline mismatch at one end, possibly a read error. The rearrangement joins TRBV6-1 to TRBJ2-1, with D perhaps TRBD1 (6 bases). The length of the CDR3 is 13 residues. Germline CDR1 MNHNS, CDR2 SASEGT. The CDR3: CASKGVQVDEQYF. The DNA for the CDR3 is TGTGCCAGCAAGGGGGTGCAGGTTGATGAGCAGTACTTT.

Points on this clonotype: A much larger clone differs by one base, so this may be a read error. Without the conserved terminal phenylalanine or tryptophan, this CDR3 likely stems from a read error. The CDR3, as DNA: TGTGCTAGCAGCTTAAGCAGGGGTGAGACCCAGTACTCC. This codes for CASSLSRGETQYS. This chain joins TRBV7-7 and TRBJ2-5, with TRBD1 as a possible D gene (6 bases). The CDR3 totals 13 residues. The germline gives CDR1 SSHAT, CDR2 FNYEAQ (reference sequence).

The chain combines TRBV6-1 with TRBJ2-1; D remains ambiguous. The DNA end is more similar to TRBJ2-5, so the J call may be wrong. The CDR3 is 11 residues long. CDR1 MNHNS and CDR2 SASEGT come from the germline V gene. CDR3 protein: CASSETSPQYF. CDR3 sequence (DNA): TGTGCCAGCAGTGAAACAAGTCCCCAGTACTTC.

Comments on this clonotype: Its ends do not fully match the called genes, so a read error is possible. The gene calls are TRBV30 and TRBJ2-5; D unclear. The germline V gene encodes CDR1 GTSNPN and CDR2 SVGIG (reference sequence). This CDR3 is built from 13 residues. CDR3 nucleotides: TGTGCCTGGCTGGAATTTCTTTTTAAGGCTGAAGGATGG. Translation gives CAWLEFLFKAEGW. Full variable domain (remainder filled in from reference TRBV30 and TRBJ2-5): SQTIHQWPATLVQPVGSPLSLECTVEGTSNPNLYWYRQAAGRGLQLLFYSVGIGQISSEVPQNLSASRPQDRQFILSSKKLLLSDSGFYLCAWLEFLFKAEGWGPGTRLLVL.

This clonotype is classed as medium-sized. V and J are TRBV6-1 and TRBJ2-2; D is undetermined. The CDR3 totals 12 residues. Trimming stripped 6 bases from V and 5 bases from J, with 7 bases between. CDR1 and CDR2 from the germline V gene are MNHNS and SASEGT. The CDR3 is CASRLGTGELFF. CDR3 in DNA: TGTGCCAGCAGGCTGGGAACCGGGGAGCTGTTTTTT.

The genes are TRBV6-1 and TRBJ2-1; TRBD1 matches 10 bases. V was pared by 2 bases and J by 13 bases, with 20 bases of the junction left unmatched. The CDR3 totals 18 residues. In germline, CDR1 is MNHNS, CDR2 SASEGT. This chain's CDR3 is CASSENGRTGGRRETQFF. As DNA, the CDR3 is TGTGCCAGCAGTGAAAACGGAAGGACAGGGGGTCGAAGAGAGACCCAGTTCTTC.

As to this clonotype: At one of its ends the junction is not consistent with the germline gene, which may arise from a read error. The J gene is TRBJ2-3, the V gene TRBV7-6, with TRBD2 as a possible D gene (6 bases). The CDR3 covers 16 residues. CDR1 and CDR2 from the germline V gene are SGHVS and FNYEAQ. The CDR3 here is CASTSAGREGPDMQYF. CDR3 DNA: TGTGCCAGCACCTCCGCGGGGCGGGAAGGCCCAGATATGCAGTATTTC.

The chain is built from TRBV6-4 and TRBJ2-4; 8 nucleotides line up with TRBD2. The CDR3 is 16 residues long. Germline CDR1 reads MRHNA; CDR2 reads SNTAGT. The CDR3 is CACRDSGGLLTDIQYF. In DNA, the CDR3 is TGTGCGTGCCGCGACTCGGGGGGGCTACTCACAGATATTCAGTACTTC.

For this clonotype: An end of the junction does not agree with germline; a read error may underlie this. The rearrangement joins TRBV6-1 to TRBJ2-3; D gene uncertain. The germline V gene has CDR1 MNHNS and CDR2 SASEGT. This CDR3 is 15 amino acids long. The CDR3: CASTRRRVSTDTQYF. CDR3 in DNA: TGTGCCAGCACCCGCCGGCGCGTGAGCACCGATACGCAGTATTTT.

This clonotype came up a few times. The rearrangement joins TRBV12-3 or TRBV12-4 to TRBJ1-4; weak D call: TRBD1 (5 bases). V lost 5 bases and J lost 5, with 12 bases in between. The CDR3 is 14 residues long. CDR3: CASSTGTFNEKLFF. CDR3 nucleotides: TGTGCCAGCAGTACAGGTACTTTCAATGAAAAACTGTTTTTT.

Written as DNA, the CDR3 is TGTGCCCTGGGACTCCAGGCTGTGAGCACAGGGACGCAGTATTTT. Amino acids: CALGLQAVSTGTQYF. The chain recombines TRBV6-1 with TRBJ2-2, with D perhaps assigned TRBD1 or TRBD2 (6 bases each). The DNA end lines up better with TRBJ2-3; the J call may be wrong. The CDR3 is 15 amino acids. Germline-derived CDR1 and CDR2 are MNHNS and SASEGT.

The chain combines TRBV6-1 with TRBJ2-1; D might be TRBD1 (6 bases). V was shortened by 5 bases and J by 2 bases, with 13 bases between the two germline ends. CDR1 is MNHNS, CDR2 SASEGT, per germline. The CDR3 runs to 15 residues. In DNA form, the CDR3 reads TGTGCCAGCAGTCCCAACAGGGTGGCCTACAATGAGCAGTTCTTC. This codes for CASSPNRVAYNEQFF.

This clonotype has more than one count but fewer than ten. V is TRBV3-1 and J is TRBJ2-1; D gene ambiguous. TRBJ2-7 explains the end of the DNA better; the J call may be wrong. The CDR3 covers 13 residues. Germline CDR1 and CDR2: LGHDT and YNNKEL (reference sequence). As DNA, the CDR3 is TGTGCCAGCAGCCAAGGCCTATTCTACGAGCAGTACTTC. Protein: CASSQGLFYEQYF.

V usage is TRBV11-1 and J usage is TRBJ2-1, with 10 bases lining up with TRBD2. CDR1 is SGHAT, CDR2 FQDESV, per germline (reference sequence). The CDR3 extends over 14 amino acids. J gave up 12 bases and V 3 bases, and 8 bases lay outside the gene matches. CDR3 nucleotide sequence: TGTGCCAGCAGCTTCGTCGCTAGCGGGAGTGGGCAGTTCTTC. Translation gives CASSFVASGSGQFF.

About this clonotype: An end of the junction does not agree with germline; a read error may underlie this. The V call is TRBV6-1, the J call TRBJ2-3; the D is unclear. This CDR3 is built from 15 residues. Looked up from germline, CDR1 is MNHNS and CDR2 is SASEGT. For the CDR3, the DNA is TGTGCCAGGAGCCTCCAGGCCGGAAGCACAGATAAGCAGTATTTT. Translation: CARSLQAGSTDKQYF.

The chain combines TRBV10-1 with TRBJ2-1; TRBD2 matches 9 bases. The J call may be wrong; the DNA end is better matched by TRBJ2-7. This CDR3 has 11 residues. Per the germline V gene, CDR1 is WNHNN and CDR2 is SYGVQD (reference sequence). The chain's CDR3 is CASGTSSEQYF. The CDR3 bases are TGCGCCAGCGGGACTAGCTCCGAGCAGTACTTC.

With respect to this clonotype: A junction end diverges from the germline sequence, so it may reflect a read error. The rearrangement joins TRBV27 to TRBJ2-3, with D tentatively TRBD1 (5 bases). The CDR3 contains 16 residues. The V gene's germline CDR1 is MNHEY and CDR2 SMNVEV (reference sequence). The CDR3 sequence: CASRVKGVSVTDTQYF. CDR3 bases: TGTGCCAGCAGGGTAAAAGGGGTTTCGGTCACAGATACGCAGTATTTC.